Each of the 18 T cell receptor beta chains below was sequenced from the same sample in a study of OX40 agonist ivuxolimab in advanced cancers. Clones were read by immunoSEQ multiplex PCR, and TCRdb kept only the in-frame ones, dropping some. In the table there are around 80,000 clones, around 86% of which are singletons. The sequenced sample was CD4+ or CD8+ T cells sorted from blood, obtained in a trial of the OX40 agonist ivuxolimab. All receptors derive from an adult with an advanced solid tumor such as melanoma, head and neck, liver or kidney cancer.

The chain links TRBV5-6 to TRBJ2-3; perhaps TRBD1 as D (5 bases). The CDR3 is 12 amino acids. Germline lookup yields CDR1 SGHDT and CDR2 YYEEEE. V was trimmed by 1 base and J by 11 bases, leaving 11 bases between them. Here the CDR3 DNA reads TGTGCCAGCAGCTTGTGGGGCGGTGGGCAGTATTTT. Amino acid sequence: CASSLWGGGQYF.

V usage is TRBV5-1 and J usage is TRBJ2-1, with D possibly TRBD2 on 6 matching bases. The V gene's germline CDR1 is SGHRS and CDR2 YFSETQ. This CDR3 contains 15 residues. Trimming stripped 0 bases from V and 7 bases from J, with 14 bases between. In DNA, the CDR3 is TGCGCCAGCAGCTTGGTTCCGGGAGAAGAGAATGAGCAGTTCTTC. Protein product: CASSLVPGEENEQFF.

This clone is a singleton in its sample. This rearrangement joins TRBV18 to TRBJ2-3; D not certain. The germline V gene has CDR1 KGHSH and CDR2 LQKENI. This CDR3 comprises 15 residues. Trimming took 6 bases from V and 3 from J, leaving 16 bases between them. CDR3 DNA sequence: TGTGCCAGCTCGCCTTATACCCTTGGGACAGATACGCAGTATTTT. It yields the protein CASSPYTLGTDTQYF.

The V call is TRBV7-3, the J call TRBJ2-1; D not resolved. The CDR3 length is 13 residues. Germline CDR1 is SGHTA and CDR2 is FQGTGA. Trimming cost V 3 bases and J 6 bases, with 9 bases left between them. The DNA for the CDR3 is TGTGCCAGCAGCTTCGAACGAGGCAATGAGCAGTTCTTC. It yields the protein CASSFERGNEQFF.

V is TRBV2 and J is TRBJ2-3; 10 nucleotides match TRBD1. V lost 4 bases, J lost 3 bases, and 1 base stayed unmatched. Per the germline V gene, CDR1 is SNHLY and CDR2 is FYNNEI. The CDR3 length is 14 residues. The CDR3 region has the DNA TGTGCCAGCAGTGGACAGGGGGCAACAGATACGCAGTATTTT. It yields the protein CASSGQGATDTQYF. The complete variable domain, with remaining parts taken from reference TRBV2 and TRBJ2-3, reads EPEVTQTPSHQVTQMGQEVILRCVPISNHLYFYWYRQILGQKVEFLVSFYNNEISEKSEIFDDQFSVERPDGSNFTLKIRSTKLEDSAMYFCASSGQGATDTQYFGPGTRLTVL.

V and J are TRBV18 and TRBJ1-3; 9 bases align to TRBD1. Trimming removed 3 bases from V and 5 bases from J; junction bases left unmatched: 2. CDR1 and CDR2 from the germline V gene are KGHSH and LQKENI. The length of the CDR3 is 14 residues. The CDR3 loop reads CASSPGTGRNTIYF. CDR3 bases: TGTGCCAGCTCACCCGGGACAGGGAGAAACACCATATATTTT. The variable domain in full, completed from reference TRBV18 and TRBJ1-3, reads NAGVMQNPRHLVRRRGQEARLRCSPMKGHSHVYWYRQLPEEGLKFMVYLQKENIIDESGMPKERFSAEFPKEGPSILRIQQVVRGDSAAYFCASSPGTGRNTIYFGEGSWLTVV.

The chain uses TRBV15 and TRBJ2-2; no reliable D call. The CDR3 extends over 15 amino acids. V was trimmed by 0 bases and J by 2 bases, leaving 7 bases between them. Looked up from germline, CDR1 is LNHNV and CDR2 is YYDKDF (reference sequence). The CDR3: CATSRDRLNTGELFF. The CDR3 region has the DNA TGTGCCACCAGCAGAGATCGGCTCAACACCGGGGAGCTGTTTTTT.

The gene calls are TRBV20-1 and TRBJ2-5; D perhaps matches TRBD2 (6 bases). The germline CDR1 and CDR2 sequences are DFQATT and SNEGSKA (reference sequence). CDR3 length equals 11 residues. The CDR3 DNA follows: TGCAGCTGGAGGGGCCAAGAGACCCAGTACTTC. Translated, it gives CSWRGQETQYF.

This clone showed up just once. The J gene is TRBJ1-2, the V gene TRBV5-1, with D uncertain. The germline V and J ends were trimmed by 1 base and 4 bases, with 14 bases remaining between them. The germline V gene encodes CDR1 SGHRS and CDR2 YFSETQ. The length of the CDR3 is 15 residues. CDR3 sequence: CASSLQPTSFYGYTF. In nucleotides, the CDR3 is TGCGCCAGCAGCTTGCAGCCAACATCTTTCTATGGCTACACCTTC.

The chain is built from TRBV6-1 and TRBJ2-6; possibly TRBD2 for D (6 bases). The CDR3 spans 19 residues. Between the trimmed V and J ends, which lost 2 bases and 0 bases, there was a span of 17 bases. The germline gives CDR1 MNHNS, CDR2 SASEGT. CDR3 sequence (DNA): TGTGCCAGCAGTGAATGGGACTCGGACGGCCCCTCTGGGGCCAACGTCCTGACTTTC. As protein: CASSEWDSDGPSGANVLTF.

CDR3 sequence reads: CASSHDRDYEQFF. The CDR3 nucleotides are TGTGCCAGCAGCCATGACAGGGACTATGAGCAGTTCTTC. This rearrangement joins TRBV7-6 to TRBJ2-1; maybe TRBD1 (7 bases). The CDR3 contains 13 residues. V was trimmed by 5 bases and J by 8 bases, leaving 13 bases between them. CDR1 and CDR2 from the germline V gene are SGHVS and FNYEAQ.

The gene calls are TRBV7-3 and TRBJ1-1, with D possibly being TRBD1 (6 bases). Trimming removed 4 bases from V and 5 bases from J, with 11 bases in between. The CDR3 spans 13 residues. Germline CDR1 reads SGHTA; CDR2 reads FQGTGA. The CDR3 DNA reads TGTGCCAGCAGCTCCCTCAGGGGAACTGAAGCTTTCTTT. It is translated as CASSSLRGTEAFF.

This clone appeared a few times. The chain joins TRBV2 to TRBJ1-2; tentatively, D is TRBD1 (5 bases). V was pared by 0 bases and J by 4 bases, with 12 bases between. The CDR3 sequence is 15 residues long. Germline lookup yields CDR1 SNHLY and CDR2 FYNNEI. The DNA of the CDR3 is TGTGCCAGCAGTGAAGCTTCTACAGGAGGCTATGGCTACACCTTC. Amino acid sequence: CASSEASTGGYGYTF.

This clone turned up a few times. The CDR3 nucleotides read TGTGCCAGCTCACCACCGGGACAGGGGGCTTCGGCTGAAGCTTTCTTT. Translated: CASSPPGQGASAEAFF. This chain connects TRBV18 to TRBJ1-1, with 12 bases fitting TRBD1. Germline trimming cut 0 bases from V and 6 bases from J; bases unmatched to any gene: 5. Germline CDR1 is KGHSH and CDR2 is LQKENI. This CDR3 comprises 16 residues. The whole variable domain, filled in from reference TRBV18 and TRBJ1-1, reads NAGVMQNPRHLVRRRGQEARLRCSPMKGHSHVYWYRQLPEEGLKFMVYLQKENIIDESGMPKERFSAEFPKEGPSILRIQQVVRGDSAAYFCASSPPGQGASAEAFFGQGTRLTVV.

Points on this clone: Additional DNA sequences in this sample encode the identical CDR3. The genes are TRBV7-8 and TRBJ2-1; tentatively, D is TRBD1 (6 bases). Trimming took 2 bases from V and 5 from J, leaving 10 bases between them. In germline, CDR1 is SGHVS, CDR2 FQNEAQ. CDR3 length: 14 residues. The DNA of the CDR3 is TGTGCCAGCAGCTTAAGGACAGCTAACAATGAGCAGTTCTTC. This codes for CASSLRTANNEQFF.

The rearrangement links TRBV14 to TRBJ2-4; D is possibly TRBD1 or TRBD2 (6 bases each). The CDR3 covers 14 residues. V was cut by 6 bases and J by 2 bases, with 11 bases left in between. Germline assignment: CDR1 SGHDN and CDR2 FVKESK. In DNA form, the CDR3 reads TGTGCCAGCAGTTTCGGGGGCCCCAAAAACATTCAGTACTTC. Its protein is CASSFGGPKNIQYF.

The chain is built from TRBV7-2 and TRBJ1-2; a possible D gene is TRBD1 (6 bases). CDR1 and CDR2 (germline): SGHTA, FQGNSA. Trimming took 4 bases from V and 3 from J, leaving 12 bases between them. The CDR3 is 14 amino acids. CDR3 residues: CASSSYRADYGYTF. In DNA form, the CDR3 reads TGTGCCAGCAGCTCGTACAGGGCGGACTATGGCTACACCTTC.

The CDR3 coding sequence is TGTGCCAGCAGTGTCATGGTCTCCTACGAGCAGTACTTC. Translation: CASSVMVSYEQYF. The genes are TRBV6-5 and TRBJ2-7; D remains ambiguous. Germline CDR1 and CDR2: MNHEY and SVGAGI. V was trimmed by 5 bases and J by 0 bases, leaving 8 bases between them. The CDR3 has 13 residues.